What follows are 14 T cell receptor beta chains derived from one specimen sequenced in a study of blood T cell repertoires in COVID-19. Generated by immunoSEQ multiplex PCR, the TCRdb table keeps only in-frame clones and is missing some. The profile shows 300,000 to 350,000 clones, more than 70% of them singletons. Sequenced sample: PBMCs or T cells enriched from blood (not recorded which). All receptors derive from a woman aged 25 to 39 who had been exposed to COVID-19.

The CDR3: CASSDWRQETQYF. The CDR3 coding sequence is TGTGCCAGCAGTGATTGGCGGCAAGAGACCCAGTACTTC. The chain carries TRBV25-1 and TRBJ2-5; no definite D call. The CDR3 totals 13 residues. Germline values: CDR1 MGHDK, CDR2 SYGVNS. V lost 3 bases, J lost 2 bases, and 7 bases lay in between.

This clone was picked up a small number of times. In DNA form, the CDR3 reads TGTGCCAGCAGCTTAGTTGGTTCGGGGAACACTGAAGCTTTCTTT. Translation: CASSLVGSGNTEAFF. V and J are TRBV7-9 and TRBJ1-1; no reliable D call. The CDR3 spans 15 residues. Trimming took 1 base from V and 1 from J, leaving 10 bases between them. CDR1 and CDR2 (germline): SEHNR, FQNEAQ (reference sequence).

The chain is built from TRBV7-3 and TRBJ2-3, with D possibly matching TRBD1 (5 bases). Germline V gives CDR1 SGHTA, CDR2 FQGTGA. The CDR3 covers 17 residues. Trimming stripped 5 bases from V and 2 bases from J, with 20 bases between. The CDR3 DNA sequence: TGTGCCAGCAGCCCCACAGGTCTCGAACCTATCACAGATACGCAGTATTTT. This codes for CASSPTGLEPITDTQYF.

The V call is TRBV18, the J call TRBJ2-2, with 7 bases identical to TRBD2. V was clipped by 7 bases and J by 5 bases; unmatched bases: 10. This CDR3 is 15 amino acids long. Germline V gives CDR1 KGHSH, CDR2 LQKENI. The chain's CDR3 is CASFTGTTITGELFF. In nucleotides, the CDR3 is TGTGCCAGCTTTACCGGGACTACAATTACCGGGGAGCTGTTTTTT.

The chain couples TRBV7-2 to TRBJ1-1; 10 bases align to TRBD1. CDR3 size: 13 residues. The germline V gene encodes CDR1 SGHTA and CDR2 FQGNSA. J lost 5 bases, V lost 5 bases, and 2 bases had no gene match. The CDR3, as DNA: TGTGCCAGCAGCAGGACAGGGGGGACTGAAGCTTTCTTT. Its protein is CASSRTGGTEAFF.

The rearrangement joins TRBV2 to TRBJ1-1, with D uncertain. Trimming cost V 4 bases and J 3 bases, with 9 bases left between them. This CDR3 has 13 amino acids. CDR1 SNHLY and CDR2 FYNNEI come from the germline V gene. CDR3 residues: CASSVAGHTEAFF. CDR3 in DNA: TGTGCCAGCAGTGTGGCAGGCCACACTGAAGCTTTCTTT.

The chain carries TRBV18 and TRBJ1-2; D may be TRBD1 (6 bases). V was shortened by 3 bases and J by 2 bases, with 10 bases between the two germline ends. Germline V gene data show CDR1 as KGHSH and CDR2 as LQKENI. The CDR3 covers 14 residues. The CDR3 here is CASSPEGTNYGYTF. For the CDR3, the DNA is TGTGCCAGCTCACCCGAAGGGACAAACTATGGCTACACCTTC.

The V and J genes are TRBV2 and TRBJ2-5, with 9 bases matching TRBD1. CDR3 length: 15 amino acids. The V gene's germline CDR1 is SNHLY and CDR2 FYNNEI. Trimming removed 5 bases from V and 1 base from J; junction bases left unmatched: 5. CDR3 loop: CASSPRDRAQETQYF. The CDR3 DNA reads TGTGCCAGCAGTCCACGGGACAGGGCCCAAGAGACCCAGTACTTC.

The chain employs TRBV5-1 and TRBJ2-2, with 7 bases identical to TRBD2. With 5 bases clipped from V and 4 bases from J, the junction kept 8 bases outside the gene matches. The germline V gene encodes CDR1 SGHRS and CDR2 YFSETQ. The CDR3 totals 15 residues. The DNA of the CDR3 is TGCGCCAGCAGACGGGAGGAGTTTGGCACCGGGGAGCTGTTTTTT. Its protein product is CASRREEFGTGELFF.

V is TRBV5-1 and J is TRBJ2-5; 7 positions agree with TRBD1. CDR3 length: 14 amino acids. Germline CDR1 reads SGHRS; CDR2 reads YFSETQ. V lost 3 bases and J lost 3; bases outside the gene matches: 5. The CDR3 loop is CASSSGTAEETQYF. Written as DNA, the CDR3 is TGCGCCAGCAGCTCCGGGACAGCAGAAGAGACCCAGTACTTC.

The chain joins TRBV28 to TRBJ2-7; 7 bases are shared with TRBD2. The CDR3 spans 16 residues. The V and J ends lost 0 bases and 7 bases, in that order; junction bases with no gene match: 12. Germline CDR1 is MDHEN and CDR2 is SYDVKM. CDR3 region: CASSLWASGSPREQYF. The CDR3 region has the DNA TGTGCCAGCAGTTTATGGGCTAGCGGTAGCCCGAGGGAGCAGTACTTC.

V gene TRBV6-5 combines with J gene TRBJ2-7, with D possibly being TRBD1 (5 bases). With 6 bases removed from V and 4 bases from J, the gap between germline ends came to 16 bases. The CDR3 sequence is 14 residues long. Germline CDR1 and CDR2: MNHEY and SVGAGI. The CDR3, as DNA: TGTGCCAGCAGCTTACAGGTCTTGGGGTACGAGCAGTACTTC. It yields the protein CASSLQVLGYEQYF.

This chain connects TRBV28 to TRBJ1-1; the match to TRBD1 covers 7 bases. V shed 6 bases and J 1 base; nucleotides not matched to a gene: 11. The CDR3 extends over 16 amino acids. Per the germline V gene, CDR1 is MDHEN and CDR2 is SYDVKM. CDR3 in amino acids: CASREFPGQTNTEAFF. CDR3 nucleotides: TGTGCCAGCAGGGAATTTCCGGGACAGACGAACACTGAAGCTTTCTTT.

The sample holds a few counts of this clone. The V and J genes are TRBV19 and TRBJ2-2; the D gene is possibly TRBD1 (5 bases). Trimming shortened V by 5 bases and J by 7 bases, and 11 bases separated the two germline ends. This CDR3 is 13 amino acids long. Germline V gene sequence: CDR1 LNHDA, CDR2 SQIVND (reference sequence). The CDR3 protein is CASSPRTLGELFF. DNA of the CDR3: TGTGCCAGTAGTCCCAGGACACTCGGGGAGCTGTTTTTT.